Listed below are T cell receptor beta chains from one sample, sequenced in a study of blood T cells in healthy people across ages. One entry per CDR3 protein, called by TCRdb with MiXCR from the 5' RACE reads. The data contain 1.2 million to 1.5 million distinct CDR3 sequences, around 39% of them singletons. Sequencing used blood. The receptors were gathered from a woman under 30 in good health. Each CDR3 is given with its conserved first and last residue.

. | TRBV5-1 | CASSFWTDSYEQYF
TRBJ1-4 | TRBV7-2 | CASSLVGEVYEKLFF
TRBJ2-2 | TRBV6-4 | CASSDSGEAGTGELFF
TRBJ1-2 | TRBV25-1 | CANHLDRYGYTF
TRBJ2-5 | TRBV9 | CASSANPSGARETQYF
TRBJ2-5 | TRBV12-3/TRBV12-4 | CASSSSGIRNEQYF
TRBJ1-2 | TRBV4-2 | CASSQEQANYGYTF
TRBJ1-2 | TRBV20-1 | CSARVHGTNGYTF
TRBJ1-2 | TRBV6-1 | CASSERGRTYGYTF
TRBJ1-2 | TRBV20-1 | CSAEPSEGYGYTF
TRBJ1-2 | TRBV10-3 | CAIRGTGANYGYTF
TRBJ1-1 | TRBV20-1 | CSARLQGVEPFF
TRBJ2-7 | TRBV24-1 | CATSDSNRGRDEQYF
TRBJ2-3 | TRBV6-1 | CASSENVNNHGNTQYF
TRBJ2-3 | TRBV12-3/TRBV12-4 | CATPSGRAPDTQYF
TRBJ2-5 | TRBV20-1 | CSARDYGRGQETQYF
TRBJ2-3 | TRBV2 | CASSEVVGNGADTRYF
TRBJ1-6 | TRBV4-2 | CASSQEGRVASNSPLHF
TRBJ2-5 | TRBV5-1 | CASSSPSGGLIRETQYF
TRBJ2-5 | TRBV20-1 | CSARMSLIAAQYF
TRBJ2-7 | TRBV5-6 | CASSGTGRLYEQYF
TRBJ1-4 | TRBV11-1 | CASRMDPTNEKLFF
TRBJ2-7 | TRBV3-1 | CASSGGDTFREQYF
TRBJ2-7 | TRBV6-5 | CAAAEGGSFYEQYF
TRBJ1-2 | TRBV6-1 | CASSPPPSHTGWVFGYTF
TRBJ2-5 | TRBV18 | CASSPFSGGRFQETQYF
TRBJ2-3 | TRBV3-1 | CASSQDLAGGGTDTQYF
TRBJ2-1 | TRBV7-2 | CASSLNLASRQFF